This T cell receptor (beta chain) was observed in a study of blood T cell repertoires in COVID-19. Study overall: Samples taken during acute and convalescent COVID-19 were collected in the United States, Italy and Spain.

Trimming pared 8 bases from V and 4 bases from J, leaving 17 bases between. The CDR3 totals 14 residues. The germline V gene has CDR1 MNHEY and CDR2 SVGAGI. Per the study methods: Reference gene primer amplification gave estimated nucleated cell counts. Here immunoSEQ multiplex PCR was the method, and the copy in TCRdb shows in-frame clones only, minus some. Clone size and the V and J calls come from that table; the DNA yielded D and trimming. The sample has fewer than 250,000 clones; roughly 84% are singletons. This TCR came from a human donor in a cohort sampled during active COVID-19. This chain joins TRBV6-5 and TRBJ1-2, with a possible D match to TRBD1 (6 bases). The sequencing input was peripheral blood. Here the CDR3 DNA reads TGTGCCAGCCTGCCGGGGGGGCGCGGCTATGGCTACACCTTC. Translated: CASLPGGRGYGYTF.